This T cell receptor beta chain stems from a study of CD8 T cells in Susac syndrome. In the study overall: When their blood was taken, patients with Susac syndrome were therapy-naive, taking corticosteroids, or taking intravenous immunoglobulin alone.

Germline V gene lookup returns CDR1 MGHRA and CDR2 YSYEKL. The ends lost 0 bases at V and 3 bases at J; junction bases unmatched: 7. This CDR3 is 17 amino acids long. Each Susac syndrome patient had definite or probable disease by recently defined criteria. Negative isolation yielded the CD8+ and CD4+ T cells, while FACS enriched the TEMRA cells. After extraction with the RNeasy kit, about 0.45 to 1 ug of the RNA was reverse transcribed using random hexamers. Amplification of TCR beta CDR3 was carried out by immunoSEQ multiplex PCR, which covered 54 Vbeta and 13 Jbeta segments. TCRdb redid the calling of the immunoSEQ multiplex PCR reads with MiXCR, one entry per CDR3 protein. The sample holds roughly 190,000 distinct CDR3 sequences, approximately 95% seen once.

The rearrangement joins TRBV4-1 to TRBJ2-2, with 7 bases matching TRBD1. Sequencing input: CD8+ T cells from PBMCs. The receptor was derived from a human donor with Susac syndrome. CDR3 protein: CASSQDHPGGDTGELFF. In DNA form, the CDR3 reads TGCGCCAGCAGCCAAGATCACCCAGGGGGAGACACCGGGGAGCTGTTTTTT.